This T cell receptor (beta chain) was captured in a study of T cell responses to AZD1222 COVID-19 vaccine. General study points: Vaccine-associated CD4 TCRs spanned spike, dominant at 160-218 and 743-854.

This clone has just one count. Antigen unknown. The CDR3 has 14 residues. V shed 4 bases, J shed 2 bases, and the junction held 5 bases outside the gene matches. CDR1 SGHTA and CDR2 FQGNSA come from the germline V gene. TCRdb keeps only in-frame clones here, not all; method: immunoSEQ multiplex PCR. The table includes 150,000 or so clones, just over 90% detected once. The TCR comes from an adult who received the AZD1222 COVID-19 vaccine. The V call is TRBV7-2, the J call TRBJ2-7; 7 bases match TRBD2. The sequencing here drew on peripheral blood, taken 28 days after the second AZD1222 dose. The CDR3 nucleotides read TGTGCCAGCAGCTCTTCGACTAGCACCTACGAGCAGTACTTC. Protein product: CASSSSTSTYEQYF. Full variable domain (remainder filled in from reference TRBV7-2 and TRBJ2-7): GAGVSQSPSNKVTEKGKDVELRCDPISGHTALYWYRQSLGQGLEFLIYFQGNSAPDKSGLPSDRFSAERTGGSVSTLTIQRTQQEDSAVYLCASSSSTSTYEQYFGPGTRLTVT.